These 29 T cell receptor beta chains came from one sample sequenced in a study of graft-versus-host responses after intestinal transplantation. Clones were read by immunoSEQ multiplex PCR, and TCRdb kept only the in-frame ones, dropping some. Found here are 8,000 to 10,000 clones, around 28% of them singletons; the top ten hold about 5%. Each mixed lymphocyte reaction held 200,000 CFSE-labeled responders and 200,000 irradiated violet-dye-labeled stimulators. The sample here was alloreactive CD8+ T cells from a mixed lymphocyte reaction culture, taken before transplantation. Subset specified: CFSE-low proliferating T cells sorted from approximately 6-day pre-transplant mixed lymphocyte reaction (GvH or HvG direction). All receptors derive from a human patient who was an organ donor for intestinal transplantation.

The chain has TRBV21-1 and TRBJ1-3; the D call in the table, TRBD1, was not verified against the DNA. TRBV21-1 is labeled a pseudogene. The CDR3 is 15 amino acids. The CDR3 DNA is TGTGCCAGCATCACGCAGGGGGCGAGTGGAAACACCATATATTTT. Residues: CASITQGASGNTIYF.

This clone occurred a few times. The J gene is TRBJ2-3, the V gene TRBV7-2; D is unresolved. CDR1 and CDR2 (germline): SGHTA, FQGNSA. Trimming removed 1 base at V and 10 bases at J, with 12 bases between. The CDR3 runs 13 residues. The CDR3 region is CASSLVVQLAQYF. In nucleotides, the CDR3 is TGTGCCAGCAGCTTAGTCGTTCAGCTTGCGCAGTATTTT.

This clone turned up a few times. The J gene is TRBJ2-3, the V gene TRBV5-4; 8 bases fit TRBD1. V trimming: 4 bases; J trimming: 1 base; junction bases outside the gene matches: 5. CDR1 is SGHNT, CDR2 YYREEE, per germline (reference sequence). CDR3 length: 15 residues. The CDR3 protein is CASSPTGDGTDTQYF. The DNA for the CDR3 is TGTGCCAGCAGCCCGACAGGGGATGGCACAGATACGCAGTATTTT.

This clone has only a few counts. This chain uses TRBV6-5 with TRBJ2-7; D not resolved. The germline CDR1 and CDR2 sequences are MNHEY and SVGAGI. Trimming cost V 6 bases and J 0 bases, with 9 bases left between them. The CDR3 covers 13 residues. The CDR3, as DNA: TGTGCCAGCAGCCCTCCTAGCTCCTACGAGCAGTACTTC. Residues: CASSPPSSYEQYF.

This clone showed up just a few times. The chain joins TRBV11-3 to TRBJ2-3, with TRBD2 identical over 7 bases. This CDR3 region has 15 residues. V gave up 1 base and J gave up 8 bases; unmatched junction bases: 9. Germline values: CDR1 SGHNT, CDR2 YENEEA. This CDR3 is CASSLASGGDSTQYF. The CDR3 DNA reads TGTGCCAGCAGCTTAGCTAGCGGAGGGGATTCTACGCAGTATTTT.

Comments on this clone: Likely a read error: the CDR3 ends without its conserved phenylalanine or tryptophan. This chain connects TRBV6-5 to TRBJ2-3; TRBD1 matches 9 bases. In germline, CDR1 is MNHEY, CDR2 SVGAGI. The J segment lost 6 bases and the V segment lost 2 bases, leaving 6 bases of the junction unmatched. The CDR3 runs to 15 residues. As DNA, the CDR3 is TGTGCCAGCAGTTACATGGACAGGGGTTCGGATACGCAGTATCTT. Amino acid sequence: CASSYMDRGSDTQYL.

This clone was seen once. A clone one base away is much larger, so this may be a read error. The V gene is TRBV5-4, the J gene TRBJ2-3; possible D gene TRBD1, 5 bases. This CDR3 has 12 residues. Germline assignment: CDR1 SGHNT and CDR2 YYREEE (reference sequence). The CDR3 DNA follows: TGTGCCAGCGGTACTGACACAGGTACGCAGTATTTT. Its protein product is CASGTDTGTQYF.

This clone has just a few counts. The V and J genes are TRBV14 and TRBJ2-1; D is uncertain. V was clipped by 0 bases and J by 8 bases, with 17 bases between them. Per the germline V gene, CDR1 is SGHDN and CDR2 is FVKESK. This CDR3 has 16 residues. CDR3 DNA sequence: TGTGCCAGCAGCCAAGATCTGCTCGGTTATGGGGATGAGCAGTTCTTC. Encoded protein: CASSQDLLGYGDEQFF.

Turning to this clone: With a much larger clone just one base away, this may be a read error. The genes are TRBV4-1 and TRBJ2-7; 8 bases agree with TRBD2. Germline loops: CDR1 MGHRA, CDR2 YSYEKL. The CDR3 runs 15 residues. CDR3 nucleotide sequence: TGCGCCCGCAGCCAAGCGGCGGGGGGAGTCTACGAGCAGTACTTC. It translates to CARSQAAGGVYEQYF.

This chain uses TRBV2 with TRBJ1-1, with D possibly TRBD1 on 5 matching bases. The germline CDR1 and CDR2 sequences are SNHLY and FYNNEI. V was shortened by 6 bases and J by 6 bases, with 20 bases between the two germline ends. CDR3 length equals 15 residues. The DNA of the CDR3 is TGTGCCAGCAGGTATGGGATAGACAGCCCCCCTGAAGCTTTCTTT. This gives the protein CASRYGIDSPPEAFF.

The chain recombines TRBV10-1 with TRBJ1-2; D remains ambiguous. The CDR3 sequence is 16 residues long. The germline V gene encodes CDR1 WNHNN and CDR2 SYGVQD (reference sequence). V lost 4 bases to trimming and J lost 4 bases, with 19 bases between them. The CDR3 here is CASSANPRSRTYGYTF. For the CDR3, the DNA is TGCGCCAGCAGTGCCAACCCAAGATCGCGGACCTATGGCTACACCTTC.

This clone has a handful of counts. V and J are TRBV7-9 and TRBJ2-2, with TRBD1 matching 8 bases. The V gene end was trimmed by 3 bases and the J gene end by 4 bases; junction bases not matched to a gene: 4. The germline gives CDR1 SEHNR, CDR2 FQNEAQ (reference sequence). This CDR3 contains 15 residues. The CDR3 spells CASSFPDRVTGELFF. CDR3 sequence (DNA): TGTGCCAGCAGCTTCCCGGACAGGGTCACCGGGGAGCTGTTTTTT.

This clone qualifies as medium-sized. V gene TRBV30 combines with J gene TRBJ1-1; D is ambiguous. V was pared by 3 bases and J by 1 base, with 6 bases between. This CDR3 contains 12 residues. CDR1 and CDR2 from the germline V gene are GTSNPN and SVGIG (reference sequence). The chain's CDR3 is CAWRGRNTEAFF. CDR3 sequence (DNA): TGTGCCTGGAGGGGTAGGAACACTGAAGCTTTCTTT. Together with reference TRBV30 and TRBJ1-1, the CDR3 gives the full variable domain: SQTIHQWPATLVQPVGSPLSLECTVEGTSNPNLYWYRQAAGRGLQLLFYSVGIGQISSEVPQNLSASRPQDRQFILSSKKLLLSDSGFYLCAWRGRNTEAFFGQGTRLTVV.

This clone was found a few times. At one boundary the junction diverges from the germline segment, which might be a read error. CDR3 in amino acids: CASSYNSPPHF. The CDR3 nucleotides read TGTGCCAGCAGTTATAATTCACCCCCCCACTTT. The chain joins TRBV6-6 to TRBJ1-6; no reliable D call. This CDR3 contains 11 residues. From germline, CDR1 is MNHNY and CDR2 SVGAGI (reference sequence).

The rearrangement uses TRBV6-6 and TRBJ2-3; 12 bases map to TRBD2. Looked up from germline, CDR1 is MNHNY and CDR2 is SVGAGI (reference sequence). CDR3 size: 15 residues. V trimming: 2 bases; J trimming: 5 bases; junction bases outside the gene matches: 2. The CDR3 DNA reads TGTGCCAGCAGTTACGGACTAGCGGGGTTAGATACGCAGTATTTT. Translation: CASSYGLAGLDTQYF.

This clone has just a few counts. The chain couples TRBV6-1 to TRBJ1-3; D remains unclear. Germline lookup yields CDR1 MNHNS and CDR2 SASEGT. Trimming shortened V by 6 bases and J by 0 bases, and 12 bases separated the two germline ends. This CDR3 comprises 15 residues. CDR3 amino acids: CASSVDGSSGNTIYF. CDR3 nucleotides: TGTGCCAGCAGCGTAGATGGATCCTCTGGAAACACCATATATTTT.

This clone showed up just a few times. The chain couples TRBV6-1 to TRBJ1-2; no clear D. The CDR3 spans 9 residues. Germline CDR1 MNHNS, CDR2 SASEGT. The V and J ends lost 5 bases and 8 bases respectively, with 3 bases between them. The CDR3 loop reads CASSWGYTF. CDR3 DNA sequence: TGTGCCAGCAGTTGGGGCTACACCTTC.

V is TRBV2 and J is TRBJ2-7; 7 bases match TRBD2. The germline CDR1 and CDR2 sequences are SNHLY and FYNNEI. The CDR3 is 14 residues long. J was trimmed by 6 bases and V by 5 bases; bases with no gene match: 10. This CDR3 is CASSSLPGGGEQYF. The DNA of the CDR3 is TGTGCCAGCAGTTCCCTTCCGGGAGGTGGCGAGCAGTACTTC. Using reference TRBV2 and TRBJ2-7 for the parts outside the CDR3, the full variable domain is EPEVTQTPSHQVTQMGQEVILRCVPISNHLYFYWYRQILGQKVEFLVSFYNNEISEKSEIFDDQFSVERPDGSNFTLKIRSTKLEDSAMYFCASSSLPGGGEQYFGPGTRLTVT.

The sample holds a few counts of this clone. Germline is not matched at one junction end, which may reflect a read error. This chain joins TRBV5-8 and TRBJ1-5; 7 bases agree with TRBD1. The CDR3 consists of 15 residues. The germline CDR1 and CDR2 sequences are SGHTS and YDEGEE. DNA of the CDR3: TGCGCCAGCAGCCAAGACAGGGCCAGCAATCAGCCCCAGCATTTT. Translating it yields CASSQDRASNQPQHF.

V is TRBV11-2 and J is TRBJ2-7, with D perhaps matching TRBD2 (6 bases). The CDR3 length is 13 residues. The germline V and J ends were trimmed by 1 base and 2 bases, with 6 bases remaining between them. Germline V gene sequence: CDR1 SGHAT, CDR2 FQNNGV. The CDR3 reads CASSLGTTYEQYF. The CDR3 nucleotides are TGTGCCAGCAGCTTAGGGACTACCTACGAGCAGTACTTC. The full variable domain, rest sourced from reference TRBV11-2 and TRBJ2-7, is EAGVAQSPRYKIIEKRQSVAFWCNPISGHATLYWYQQILGQGPKLLIQFQNNGVVDDSQLPKDRFSAERLKGVDSTLKIQPAKLEDSAVYLCASSLGTTYEQYFGPGTRLTVT.

This clone turned up a few times. This rearrangement joins TRBV29-1 to TRBJ2-1, with D maybe TRBD1 (6 bases). CDR1 and CDR2 from the germline V gene are SQVTM and ANQGSEA. V gave up 5 bases and J gave up 6 bases, with 8 bases separating them. The CDR3 length is 11 residues. The chain's CDR3 is CSVRGSNEQFF. The DNA of the CDR3 is TGCAGCGTTAGGGGGTCCAATGAGCAGTTCTTC.

V gene TRBV5-1 combines with J gene TRBJ2-3; TRBD2 matches 10 bases. This CDR3 contains 15 residues. The germline V gene encodes CDR1 SGHRS and CDR2 YFSETQ. V shed 6 bases and J 5 bases; nucleotides not matched to a gene: 9. The CDR3: CASTPGSGGEDTQYF. The CDR3 nucleotides read TGCGCCAGCACCCCGGGGAGCGGGGGGGAAGATACGCAGTATTTT. Supplemented by reference TRBV5-1 and TRBJ2-3, the full variable domain reads KAGVTQTPRYLIKTRGQQVTLSCSPISGHRSVSWYQQTPGQGLQFLFEYFSETQRNKGNFPGRFSGRQFSNSRSEMNVSTLELGDSALYLCASTPGSGGEDTQYFGPGTRLTVL.

This clone showed up just a few times. The chain carries TRBV5-4 and TRBJ2-1, with D possibly matching TRBD2 (5 bases). V dropped 4 bases and J dropped 9 bases, with 11 bases sitting between them. There are 12 residues in the CDR3. CDR1 and CDR2 from the germline V gene are SGHNT and YYREEE (reference sequence). This CDR3 is CASSPGSIEQFF. CDR3 nucleotide sequence: TGTGCCAGCAGCCCGGGGTCCATTGAGCAGTTCTTC. The full variable domain, rest sourced from reference TRBV5-4 and TRBJ2-1, is ETGVTQSPTHLIKTRGQQVTLRCSSQSGHNTVSWYQQALGQGPQFIFQYYREEENGRGNFPPRFSGLQFPNYSSELNVNALELDDSALYLCASSPGSIEQFFGPGTRLTVL.

This clone came up a few times. The chain couples TRBV4-1 to TRBJ2-2; tentatively, D is TRBD2 (6 bases). In germline, CDR1 is MGHRA, CDR2 YSYEKL. This CDR3 comprises 17 residues. Trimming shortened V by 2 bases and J by 2 bases, and 15 bases separated the two germline ends. CDR3 coding DNA: TGCGCCAGCAGCCAACGACTTGGGGGGAGTAACACCGGGGAGCTGTTTTTT. Amino acid sequence: CASSQRLGGSNTGELFF.

This clone has more than one count but fewer than ten. The rearrangement links TRBV6-1 to TRBJ2-5, with unresolved D. Trimming took off 5 bases at V and 2 bases at J, with 12 bases between the two ends. Per the germline V gene, CDR1 is MNHNS and CDR2 is SASEGT. The CDR3 is 14 amino acids. The CDR3 loop reads CASSLSLSQETQYF. DNA of the CDR3: TGTGCCAGCAGTCTATCTCTCTCTCAAGAGACCCAGTACTTC.

J is TRBJ2-1 and V is TRBV11-2; 8 bases are shared with TRBD2. After removal of 2 bases from V and 3 bases from J, the junction contained 6 bases not matched to a gene. The CDR3 extends over 16 amino acids. Germline-derived CDR1 and CDR2 are SGHAT and FQNNGV. This CDR3 reads CASSLRIREGYNEQFF. The CDR3 DNA sequence: TGTGCCAGCAGCTTACGGATACGGGAGGGCTACAATGAGCAGTTCTTC.

This clone is classed as medium-sized (0.01 to 0.1%). The V call is TRBV2, the J call TRBJ2-7, with D possibly TRBD2 on 6 matching bases. V gave up 4 bases and J gave up 3 bases, with 10 bases separating them. CDR1 and CDR2 (germline): SNHLY, FYNNEI. CDR3 length equals 13 residues. The CDR3 region has the DNA TGTGCCAGCAGTGTAGGACTAAACTACGAGCAGTACTTC. It yields the protein CASSVGLNYEQYF.

The CDR3 nucleotides are TGTGCCTGGAGTGATCGTACGCAGTATTTT. It yields the protein CAWSDRTQYF. J is TRBJ2-3 and V is TRBV30; D is unclear. The CDR3 totals 10 residues. V was trimmed by 1 base and J by 8 bases, leaving 4 bases between them. Germline V gives CDR1 GTSNPN, CDR2 SVGIG (reference sequence).

This clone is labeled medium-sized. The rearrangement links TRBV5-6 to TRBJ2-1; D is undetermined. The V gene lost 4 bases and the J gene lost 7 bases, with 9 bases spanning the gap. The CDR3 is made up of 12 amino acids. Germline V gene sequence: CDR1 SGHDT, CDR2 YYEEEE. The CDR3 region has the DNA TGTGCCAGCAGCCTTAACTTAAATGAGCAGTTCTTC. Translation: CASSLNLNEQFF.